The rows below give T cell receptor beta chains drawn from one sample of a study of T cells in Graves' hyperthyroidism and ophthalmopathy. One entry per CDR3 protein, called by TCRdb with MiXCR from the multiplex PCR reads. The table shows 220,000 or so distinct CDR3 sequences, with roughly 15% occurring only once. The sequencing sample was made of blood. Receptors originate from a woman under 30 with Graves' ophthalmopathy. Each CDR3 is given with its conserved first and last residue. Fields, in order: J gene, V gene, CDR3 protein.

>TRBJ1-1|TRBV27
CASRYRGRNTEAFF
>TRBJ1-5|TRBV28
CASSLKVGTGGSRQPQHF
>TRBJ2-3|TRBV4-1
CASSLQSGFPVADTQYF
>TRBJ1-1|TRBV11-2
CASSGRSGQGARNTEAFF
>TRBJ2-3|TRBV7-3
CASSSTRQGATQYF
>TRBJ1-1|TRBV6-1
CASRTGDLNTEAFF
>TRBJ2-6|TRBV6-1
CASSVFKGSGANVLTF
>TRBJ1-5|TRBV4-1
CASSRTGIQPQHF
>TRBJ2-1|TRBV6-1
CASGGGQYNEQFF
>TRBJ2-7|TRBV19
CASSNRGGSGAEQYF
>TRBJ1-6|TRBV7-8
CASSGDSSYNSPLHF
>TRBJ1-2|TRBV27
CASSPGTPRGYTF
>TRBJ2-7|TRBV20-1
CSARAGGGGIYEQYF
>TRBJ2-1|TRBV7-8
CASDSGAYNEQFF
>TRBJ1-2|TRBV18
CASSPSPGQGASERPLGYGYTF
>TRBJ2-7|TRBV4-2
CASSQESEGGEQYF
>TRBJ1-5|TRBV5-1
CASSLGPRGDQPQHF
>TRBJ2-1|TRBV5-5
CASSLATSGSSYNEQFF
>TRBJ1-1|TRBV6-1
CASKVWTTTEAFF
>TRBJ2-1|TRBV5-1
CASSLGTGSFNEQFF
>TRBJ2-3|TRBV28
CASRRGTSTDTQYF
>TRBJ1-1|TRBV29-1
CSVERGNTGAFF
>TRBJ2-7|TRBV20-1
CSARDKGRGDYEQYF
>TRBJ1-2|TRBV6-5
CASSYSISTGGHGYTF
>TRBJ1-2|TRBV6-1
CATKGLQENYGYTF
>TRBJ1-5|TRBV19
CASSIVSLNQPQHF
>TRBJ2-2|TRBV3-1
CASSQDFNTGELFF
>TRBJ1-1|TRBV6-1
CASSERAGAGPEAFF
>TRBJ1-1|TRBV2
CASSGTYNTEAFF
>TRBJ1-1|TRBV4-2
CASSQGWTGMNTEAFF
>TRBJ2-1|TRBV30
CAWGSGNNEQFF
>TRBJ2-7|TRBV11-2
CASSLGGALRGQYF
>TRBJ2-4|TRBV4-2
CASSGLAGEGAKNIQYF
>TRBJ1-6|TRBV20-1
CSARDLAANSPLHF
>TRBJ2-3|TRBV7-9
CASRSTGGNTDTQYF
>TRBJ2-3|TRBV19
CASSIRGASTDTQYF
>TRBJ2-7|TRBV5-4
CASSPVGGALYEQYF
>TRBJ2-1|TRBV7-9
CASSRTTREPGQNYNEQFF
>TRBJ2-3|TRBV7-9
CASSWTGGITDTQYF
>TRBJ1-2|TRBV4-2
CASSQDYAGLYGYTF
>TRBJ1-2|TRBV20-1
CSAYFLDSHGYTF